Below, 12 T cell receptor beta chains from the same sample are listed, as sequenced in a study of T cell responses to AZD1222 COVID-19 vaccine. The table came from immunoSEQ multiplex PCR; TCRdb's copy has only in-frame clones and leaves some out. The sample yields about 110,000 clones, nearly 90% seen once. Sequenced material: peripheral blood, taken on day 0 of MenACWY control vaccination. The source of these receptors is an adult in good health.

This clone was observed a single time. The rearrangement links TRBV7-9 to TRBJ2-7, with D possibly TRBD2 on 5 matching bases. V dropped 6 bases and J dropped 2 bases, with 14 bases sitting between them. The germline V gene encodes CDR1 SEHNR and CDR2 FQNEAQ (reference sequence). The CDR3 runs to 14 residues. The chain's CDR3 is CASRIDSGAYEQYF. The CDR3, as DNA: TGTGCCAGCAGAATAGATTCCGGGGCCTACGAGCAGTACTTC.

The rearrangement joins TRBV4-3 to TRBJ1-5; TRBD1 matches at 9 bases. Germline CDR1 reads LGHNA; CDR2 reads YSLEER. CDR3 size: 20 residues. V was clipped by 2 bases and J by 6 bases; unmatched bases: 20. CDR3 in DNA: TGCGCCAGCAGCCAAACATTTGGGGGGACAGGGCTTTTAGCTCGTCAGCCCCAGCATTTT. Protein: CASSQTFGGTGLLARQPQHF.

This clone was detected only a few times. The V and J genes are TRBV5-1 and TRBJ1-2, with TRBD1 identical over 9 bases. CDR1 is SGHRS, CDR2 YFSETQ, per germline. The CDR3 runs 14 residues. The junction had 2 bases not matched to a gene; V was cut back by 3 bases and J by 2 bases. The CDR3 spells CASSSGQGNYGYTF. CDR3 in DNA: TGCGCCAGCAGCTCCGGACAGGGGAACTATGGCTACACCTTC.

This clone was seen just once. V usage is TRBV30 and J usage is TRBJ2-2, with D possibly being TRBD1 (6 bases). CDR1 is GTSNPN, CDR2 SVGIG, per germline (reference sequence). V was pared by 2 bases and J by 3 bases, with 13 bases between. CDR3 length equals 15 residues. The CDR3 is CAWSRAGVDTGELFF. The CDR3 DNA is TGTGCCTGGAGTAGGGCAGGGGTGGACACCGGGGAGCTGTTTTTT.

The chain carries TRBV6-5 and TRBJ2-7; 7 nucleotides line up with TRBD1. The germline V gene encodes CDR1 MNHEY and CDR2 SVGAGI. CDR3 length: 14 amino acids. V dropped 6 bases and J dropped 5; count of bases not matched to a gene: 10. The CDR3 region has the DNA TGTGCCAGCAGCCGCCAAGAGGGGGCAGACGAGCAGTACTTC. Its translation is CASSRQEGADEQYF.

The CDR3: CASSLDSYNSPLHF. CDR3 nucleotides: TGTGCCAGCAGCTTAGACTCCTATAATTCACCCCTCCACTTT. The gene calls are TRBV7-9 and TRBJ1-6; D is ambiguous. Germline CDR1 is SEHNR and CDR2 is FQNEAQ (reference sequence). The germline V and J ends were trimmed by 1 base and 0 bases, with 1 base remaining between them. The CDR3 has 14 residues.

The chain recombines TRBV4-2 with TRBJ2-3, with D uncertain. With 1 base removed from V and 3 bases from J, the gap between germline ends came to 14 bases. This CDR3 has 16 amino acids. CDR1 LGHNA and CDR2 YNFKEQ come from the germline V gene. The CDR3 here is CASSQGPREATDTQYF. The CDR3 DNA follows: TGTGCCAGCAGCCAAGGGCCTCGTGAAGCGACAGATACGCAGTATTTT.

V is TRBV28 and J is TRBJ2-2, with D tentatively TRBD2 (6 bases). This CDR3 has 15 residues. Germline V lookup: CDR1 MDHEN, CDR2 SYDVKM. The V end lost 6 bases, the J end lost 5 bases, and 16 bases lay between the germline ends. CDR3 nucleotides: TGTGCCAGCAGGCCTACCGCGGGATCTACCGGGGAGCTGTTTTTT. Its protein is CASRPTAGSTGELFF.

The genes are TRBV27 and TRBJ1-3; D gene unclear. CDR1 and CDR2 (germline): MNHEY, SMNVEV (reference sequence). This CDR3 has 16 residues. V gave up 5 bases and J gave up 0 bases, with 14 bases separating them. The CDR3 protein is CASSPLDSGSGNTIYF. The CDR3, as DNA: TGTGCCAGCAGTCCTCTGGACTCGGGCTCTGGAAACACCATATATTTT.

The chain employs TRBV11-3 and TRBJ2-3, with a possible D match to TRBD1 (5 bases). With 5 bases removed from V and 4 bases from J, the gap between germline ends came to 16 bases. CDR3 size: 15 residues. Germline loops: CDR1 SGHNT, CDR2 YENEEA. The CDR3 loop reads CASSPGGAGPDTQYF. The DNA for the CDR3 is TGTGCCAGCAGCCCGGGTGGGGCAGGGCCAGATACGCAGTATTTT.

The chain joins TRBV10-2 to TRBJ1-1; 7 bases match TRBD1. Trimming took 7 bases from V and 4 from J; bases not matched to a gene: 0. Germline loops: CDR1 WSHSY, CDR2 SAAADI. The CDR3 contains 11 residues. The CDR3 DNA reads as TGCGCCAGCACAGGGGGCACTGAAGCTTTCTTT. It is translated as CASTGGTEAFF.

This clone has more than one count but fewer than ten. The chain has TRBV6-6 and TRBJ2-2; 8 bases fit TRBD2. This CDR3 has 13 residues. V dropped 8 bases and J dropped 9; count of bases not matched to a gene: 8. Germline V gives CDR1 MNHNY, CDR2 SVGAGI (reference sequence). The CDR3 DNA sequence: TGTGCCAGCGATAGCGGGACCCTTCGGGAGCTGTTTTTT. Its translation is CASDSGTLRELFF.